The entry below describes one T cell receptor beta chain. Its antigen is unknown. This record comes from a study of cytomegalovirus exposure and HLA in healthy donors. Study results and caveats: TCR clusters originating in the first cohort tended to co-occur in the 120 validation repertoires, according to a later analysis.

Trimming stripped 6 bases from V and 0 bases from J, with 15 bases between. The CDR3 length is 15 residues. Looked up from germline, CDR1 is MDHEN and CDR2 is SYDVKM. Libraries were prepared by immunoSEQ multiplex PCR; TCRdb keeps only in-frame clonotypes and omits some of them. The table records 150,000 to 200,000 clones, more than 80% of them present only once. The V gene is TRBV28, the J gene TRBJ2-7; a weak D match, TRBD1 (5 bases). Material: PBMCs. This sequence was found in a woman aged 18 to 35 in good health and CMV-seropositive. The CDR3 loop is CASSPETETSYEQYF. DNA of the CDR3: TGTGCCAGCAGCCCCGAGACAGAGACCTCCTACGAGCAGTACTTC.